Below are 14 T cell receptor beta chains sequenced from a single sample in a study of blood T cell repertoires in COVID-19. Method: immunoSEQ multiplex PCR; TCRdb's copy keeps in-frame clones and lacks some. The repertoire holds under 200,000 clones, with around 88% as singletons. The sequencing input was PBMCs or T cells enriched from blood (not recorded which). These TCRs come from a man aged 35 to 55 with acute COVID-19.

CDR3 nucleotide sequence: TGCGCCAGCAGCCAAGGGGGGGGTAGAGGGGTCGGCTACACCTTC. Its protein product is CASSQGGGRGVGYTF. The rearrangement joins TRBV4-1 to TRBJ1-2, with D tentatively TRBD1 (5 bases). This CDR3 is 15 amino acids long. Germline CDR1 is MGHRA and CDR2 is YSYEKL. V lost 1 base, J lost 8 bases, and 17 bases lay in between.

For the CDR3, the DNA is TGTGCCAGCAGCTTAGATTACGGGAGAGGCACAGATACGCAGTATTTT. It translates to CASSLDYGRGTDTQYF. The V gene is TRBV11-3, the J gene TRBJ2-3; TRBD2 might be the D (6 bases). The CDR3 spans 16 residues. V lost 0 bases and J lost 1, with 11 bases in between. The germline CDR1 and CDR2 sequences are SGHNT and YENEEA.

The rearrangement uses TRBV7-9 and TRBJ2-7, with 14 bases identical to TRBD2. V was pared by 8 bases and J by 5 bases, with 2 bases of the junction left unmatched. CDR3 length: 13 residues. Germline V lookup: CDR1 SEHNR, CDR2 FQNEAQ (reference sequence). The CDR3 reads CASGLAGGNEQYF. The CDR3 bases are TGTGCCAGCGGACTAGCGGGAGGCAACGAGCAGTACTTC.

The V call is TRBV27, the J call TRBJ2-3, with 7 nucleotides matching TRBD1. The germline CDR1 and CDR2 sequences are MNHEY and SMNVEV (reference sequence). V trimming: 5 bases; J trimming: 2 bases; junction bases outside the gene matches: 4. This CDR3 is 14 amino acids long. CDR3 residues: CASSTTGITDTQYF. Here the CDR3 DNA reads TGTGCCAGCAGTACGACAGGGATCACAGATACGCAGTATTTT.

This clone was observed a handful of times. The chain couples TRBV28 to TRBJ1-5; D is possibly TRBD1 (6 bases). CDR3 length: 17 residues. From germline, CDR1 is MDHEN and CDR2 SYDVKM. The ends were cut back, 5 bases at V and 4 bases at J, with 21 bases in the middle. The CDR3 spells CASSPGTATGWNQPQHF. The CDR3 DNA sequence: TGTGCCAGCAGTCCCGGGACGGCGACAGGCTGGAATCAGCCCCAGCATTTT.

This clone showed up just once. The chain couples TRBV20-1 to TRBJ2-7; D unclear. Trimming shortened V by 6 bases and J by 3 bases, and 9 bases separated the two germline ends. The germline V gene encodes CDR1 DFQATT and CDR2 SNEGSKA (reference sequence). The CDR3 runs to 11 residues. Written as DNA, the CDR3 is TGCAGTGCCGCAGGAAACTACGAGCAGTACTTC. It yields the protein CSAAGNYEQYF.

CDR3 protein: CASNEIRGDQPQHF. The CDR3 nucleotides are TGTGCCAGCAATGAGATCAGGGGGGATCAGCCCCAGCATTTT. The V and J genes are TRBV28 and TRBJ1-5, with 7 bases that match TRBD1. V was pared by 7 bases and J by 5 bases, with 8 bases of the junction left unmatched. The length of the CDR3 is 14 residues. Germline CDR1 and CDR2: MDHEN and SYDVKM.

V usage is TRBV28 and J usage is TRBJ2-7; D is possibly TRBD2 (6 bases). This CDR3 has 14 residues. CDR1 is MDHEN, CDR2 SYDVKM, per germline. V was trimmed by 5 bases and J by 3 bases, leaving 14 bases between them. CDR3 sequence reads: CASSAGSTLYEQYF. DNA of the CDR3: TGTGCCAGCAGTGCCGGGAGCACCCTCTACGAGCAGTACTTC.

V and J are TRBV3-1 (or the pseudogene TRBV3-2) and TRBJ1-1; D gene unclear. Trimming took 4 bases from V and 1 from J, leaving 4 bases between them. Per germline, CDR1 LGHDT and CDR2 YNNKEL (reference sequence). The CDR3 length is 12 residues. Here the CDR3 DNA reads TGTGCCAGCAGCCCTTGGAACACTGAAGCTTTCTTT. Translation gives CASSPWNTEAFF.

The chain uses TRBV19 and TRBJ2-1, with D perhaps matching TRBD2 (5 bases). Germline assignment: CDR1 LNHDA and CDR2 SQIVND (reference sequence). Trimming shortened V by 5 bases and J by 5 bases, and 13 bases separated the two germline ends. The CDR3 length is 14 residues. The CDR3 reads CASSRTTGNNEQFF. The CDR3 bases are TGTGCCAGTAGTCGAACGACGGGAAACAATGAGCAGTTCTTC.

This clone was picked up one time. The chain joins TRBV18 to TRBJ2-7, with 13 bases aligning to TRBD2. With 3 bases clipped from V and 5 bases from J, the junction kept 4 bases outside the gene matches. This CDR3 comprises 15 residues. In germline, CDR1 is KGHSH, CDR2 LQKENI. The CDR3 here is CASSPGTSGINEQYF. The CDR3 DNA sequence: TGTGCCAGCTCACCTGGGACTAGCGGGATCAACGAGCAGTACTTC.

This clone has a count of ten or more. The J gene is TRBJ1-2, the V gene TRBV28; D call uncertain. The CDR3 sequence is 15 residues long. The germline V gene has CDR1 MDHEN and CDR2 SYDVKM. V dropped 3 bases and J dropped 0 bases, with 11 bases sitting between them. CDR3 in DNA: TGTGCCAGCAGTTTCTCTGGGAGGGCTAACTATGGCTACACCTTC. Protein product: CASSFSGRANYGYTF.

CDR3 region: CASSLALIRGSGGAEQFF. Written as DNA, the CDR3 is TGTGCCAGCAGCTTGGCGTTGATTAGGGGATCGGGAGGTGCTGAGCAGTTCTTC. The gene calls are TRBV5-4 and TRBJ2-1; 7 bases agree with TRBD2. V trimming: 0 bases; J trimming: 9 bases; junction bases outside the gene matches: 18. This CDR3 comprises 18 residues. The germline V gene has CDR1 SGHNT and CDR2 YYREEE (reference sequence).

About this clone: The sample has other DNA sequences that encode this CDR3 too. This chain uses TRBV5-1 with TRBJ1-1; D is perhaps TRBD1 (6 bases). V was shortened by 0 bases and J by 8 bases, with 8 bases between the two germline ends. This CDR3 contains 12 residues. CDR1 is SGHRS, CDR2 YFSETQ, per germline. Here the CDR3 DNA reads TGCGCCAGCAGCTTGGGTCAGGGGGAAGCTTTCTTT. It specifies CASSLGQGEAFF.